Sequencing of this T cell receptor (beta chain) was carried out in a study of CD8+CD57+ T cells in acquired aplastic anemia. Study details: Each DNA sample taken from sorted CD4+ and CD8+ cells came to about 3.2 ug on average. Regarding the study as a whole: Shared by patients and controls, 25 to 35 CD8+ CDR3s were abundant in patients.

It was genomic DNA that served as the template for profiling TCR beta VDJ and CDR3. TCRdb re-called the reads with MiXCR, one entry per CDR3 protein. Of around 430,000 distinct CDR3 sequences listed, more than 25% are singletons. This clonotype was seen at least ten times. Its antigen remains unidentified. The V gene's germline CDR1 is LNHDA and CDR2 SQIVND (reference sequence). This CDR3 comprises 15 residues. Trimming shortened V by 5 bases and J by 6 bases, and 16 bases separated the two germline ends. Patients chosen for sequencing had shown CD8+CD57+ cell expansion by flow cytometry. As a group, the patients uniformly had severe acquired aplastic anemia.

The rearrangement uses TRBV19 and TRBJ1-4; possibly TRBD1 for D (6 bases). The sequence was collected from a human donor with aplastic anemia. The sequenced sample was sorted CD4+, CD8+, or CD8+CD57+ T cells (not recorded which) from PBMCs. Written as DNA, the CDR3 is TGTGCCAGTAGTCTTCGGACAGCGGGATATGAAAAACTGTTTTTT. It translates to CASSLRTAGYEKLFF.